These 24 T cell receptor beta chains share one sample of origin, sequenced in a study of neurological immune-mediated disorders. TCRdb analysed the 5' RACE reads with MiXCR anew, one entry per CDR3 protein. Of 25,000 to 35,000 distinct CDR3 sequences in the sample, more than 2.5% were seen once. Sequencing was done on a sample of PBMCs. All receptors come from a woman aged 25 to 39 with multiple sclerosis.

This clonotype was found a few times. An end of the junction differs from the germline gene, which may be a read error. The chain's CDR3 is CASRPGQGSYNSPLNF. The CDR3 DNA is TGTGCCAGCAGACCGGGACAGGGGTCCTATAATTCACCCCTCAACTTT. The rearrangement joins TRBV6-5 to TRBJ1-6; 10 nucleotides align to TRBD1. This CDR3 contains 16 residues. In germline, CDR1 is MNHEY, CDR2 SVGAGI.

This clonotype occurred many times. One base away lies a much larger clone, so this may be a sequencing read error. The chain has TRBV5-1 and TRBJ1-2; D gene uncertain. Germline V lookup: CDR1 SGHRS, CDR2 YFSETQ. Trimming took off 4 bases at V and 4 bases at J, with 14 bases between the two ends. The CDR3 runs 14 residues. CDR3 sequence (DNA): TGCGCCAGCAGCACGGGAAAGGGTCCCTATGGCTACACCTTC. This encodes CASSTGKGPYGYTF.

This clonotype qualifies as medium-sized (0.01 to 0.1%). The genes are TRBV12-3 or TRBV12-4 and TRBJ2-3, with unresolved D. The V end was cut by 4 bases, the J end by 5 bases, with 10 bases between. CDR3 length: 13 residues. The CDR3 loop reads CASSWVVRDTQYF. The DNA of the CDR3 is TGTGCCAGCAGTTGGGTGGTACGAGATACGCAGTATTTT.

This clonotype came up many times. The V call is TRBV12-3 or TRBV12-4, the J call TRBJ2-7, with D possibly matching TRBD2 (5 bases). The CDR3 runs 14 residues. The V end lost 5 bases, the J end lost 4 bases, and 15 bases lay between the germline ends. CDR3 in amino acids: CASSGLGPGYEQYF. Here the CDR3 DNA reads TGTGCCAGCAGTGGTCTCGGACCGGGATACGAGCAGTACTTC.

In this sample, this clonotype turned up many times. V gene TRBV20-1 combines with J gene TRBJ2-7; D is unresolved. The germline V gene encodes CDR1 DFQATT and CDR2 SNEGSKA (reference sequence). V was shortened by 0 bases and J by 3 bases, with 9 bases between the two germline ends. The CDR3 is made up of 13 amino acids. CDR3 residues: CSARDRALYEQYF. The CDR3 coding sequence is TGCAGTGCTAGAGATCGAGCCCTCTACGAGCAGTACTTC.

In its sample, this clonotype was seen many times. The rearrangement uses TRBV5-4 and TRBJ2-1; tentatively, D is TRBD1 or TRBD2 (6 bases each). This CDR3 is 13 amino acids long. The germline CDR1 and CDR2 sequences are SGHNT and YYREEE (reference sequence). The V and J ends lost 5 bases and 7 bases respectively, with 13 bases between them. The CDR3 loop is CASSLTGANEQFF. CDR3 nucleotide sequence: TGTGCCAGCAGTTTAACGGGGGCTAATGAGCAGTTCTTC. Supplemented by reference TRBV5-4 and TRBJ2-1, the full variable domain reads ETGVTQSPTHLIKTRGQQVTLRCSSQSGHNTVSWYQQALGQGPQFIFQYYREEENGRGNFPPRFSGLQFPNYSSELNVNALELDDSALYLCASSLTGANEQFFGPGTRLTVL.

This clonotype has a count of ten or more. This chain connects TRBV7-2 to TRBJ2-3; 7 bases fit TRBD2. CDR1 and CDR2 from the germline V gene are SGHTA and FQGNSA. This CDR3 is 15 amino acids long. V was pared by 5 bases and J by 5 bases, with 10 bases of the junction left unmatched. CDR3 sequence: CASSAWAGVLDTQYF. The CDR3 bases are TGTGCCAGCAGCGCATGGGCGGGAGTCTTAGATACGCAGTATTTT.

This clonotype occurred many times. As DNA, the CDR3 is TGTGCCAGCAGCCATGGGGGTACGCAAGAGACCCAGTACTTC. Its translation is CASSHGGTQETQYF. The genes are TRBV6-5 and TRBJ2-5, with D perhaps being TRBD1 or TRBD2 (5 bases each). Germline assignment: CDR1 MNHEY and CDR2 SVGAGI. This CDR3 spans 14 amino acids. Trimming removed 6 bases at V and 2 bases at J, with 13 bases between.

This clonotype has ten or more counts. This chain uses TRBV7-2 with TRBJ1-6; D might be TRBD1 (6 bases). The CDR3 consists of 15 residues. Per germline, CDR1 SGHTA and CDR2 FQGNSA. V dropped 1 base and J dropped 8 bases, with 12 bases sitting between them. The chain's CDR3 is CASSLVGTPYSPLHF. In DNA form, the CDR3 reads TGTGCCAGCAGCTTAGTGGGGACACCGTATTCACCCCTCCACTTT.

This clonotype was seen many times. J is TRBJ2-1 and V is TRBV6-6; TRBD1 matches at 9 bases. Trimming at V came to 3 bases and at J to 5 bases, leaving 5 bases not matched to a gene. Germline CDR1 is MNHNY and CDR2 is SVGAGI (reference sequence). The CDR3 has 15 amino acids. For the CDR3, the DNA is TGTGCCAGCAGTTATCCGGGACAGGGACACAATGAGCAGTTCTTC. Protein product: CASSYPGQGHNEQFF.

This rearrangement joins TRBV5-1 to TRBJ2-1; 8 nucleotides line up with TRBD1. CDR1 and CDR2 (germline): SGHRS, YFSETQ. J gave up 7 bases and V 0 bases, and 6 bases lay outside the gene matches. The CDR3 has 15 amino acids. CDR3 sequence (DNA): TGCGCCAGCAGCTTGGGGCAGGGGGCGCGAAATGAGCAGTTCTTC. Protein sequence: CASSLGQGARNEQFF.

This clonotype was seen many times. V is TRBV10-3 and J is TRBJ2-7, with 7 positions matching TRBD1. This CDR3 is 13 amino acids long. V lost 0 bases, J lost 5 bases, and 1 base stayed unmatched. CDR1 is ENHRY and CDR2 is SYGVKD in the germline V gene. In DNA, the CDR3 is TGTGCCATCAGTGAGTCAGGGGGCCACGAGCAGTACTTC. It yields the protein CAISESGGHEQYF.

This clonotype occurred many times. This rearrangement joins TRBV19 to TRBJ1-3; D is ambiguous. The CDR3 is 16 amino acids. V was cut by 5 bases and J by 0 bases, with 14 bases left in between. Germline CDR1 reads LNHDA; CDR2 reads SQIVND (reference sequence). CDR3 bases: TGTGCCAGTAGTGTTCCCCGACCGAGCTCTGGAAACACCATATATTTT. It yields the protein CASSVPRPSSGNTIYF.

The table lists this clonotype with many counts. The chain couples TRBV11-2 to TRBJ1-4; 8 bases are a match to TRBD1. CDR3 length equals 14 residues. V dropped 5 bases and J dropped 8; count of bases not matched to a gene: 7. Germline CDR1 is SGHAT and CDR2 is FQNNGV. CDR3 residues: CASSLDRGSEKLFF. The CDR3 DNA reads as TGTGCCAGCAGCCTTGACAGGGGCAGCGAAAAACTGTTTTTT.

The table lists this clonotype with many counts. The chain couples TRBV5-1 to TRBJ2-7, with D possibly matching TRBD2 (5 bases). Germline V gene sequence: CDR1 SGHRS, CDR2 YFSETQ. V was cut by 4 bases and J by 6 bases, with 11 bases left in between. This CDR3 is built from 12 residues. CDR3 sequence: CASSSPGGEQYF. CDR3 coding DNA: TGCGCCAGCAGCAGTCCCGGAGGCGAGCAGTACTTC.

This clonotype showed up many times. The rearrangement links TRBV5-1 to TRBJ2-1; TRBD1 aligns across 10 bases. The V gene end was trimmed by 3 bases and the J gene end by 4 bases; junction bases not matched to a gene: 4. Germline V CDR1 and CDR2: SGHRS, YFSETQ. The CDR3 has 15 amino acids. The DNA of the CDR3 is TGCGCCAGCAGCTACAGACAGGGGGCTTACAATGAGCAGTTCTTC. It encodes CASSYRQGAYNEQFF.

This clonotype was seen only a few times. This clone may be a read error of a much larger clone one base away. V gene TRBV5-1 combines with J gene TRBJ1-1, with D uncertain. V gave up 5 bases and J gave up 0 bases, with 2 bases separating them. Germline assignment: CDR1 SGHRS and CDR2 YFSETQ. CDR3 length: 11 amino acids. The CDR3: CASRLNTEAFF. DNA for the CDR3: TGCGCCAGCAGATTGAACACTGAAGCTTTCTTT.

Regarding this clonotype: This may stem from a read error, because a much larger clone lies one nucleotide away. As DNA, the CDR3 is TGTGCCAGCAGGACCTCAGGGGGAACCAATCAGCCCCAGCATTTT. As protein: CASRTSGGTNQPQHF. The gene calls are TRBV12-3 or TRBV12-4 and TRBJ1-5; 7 bases agree with TRBD1. CDR3 length: 15 amino acids. Trimming at V came to 6 bases and at J to 3 bases, leaving 8 bases not matched to a gene.

This clonotype was seen repeatedly, ten times or more. The V and J genes are TRBV5-1 and TRBJ2-3, with TRBD2 matching over 7 bases. J was trimmed by 0 bases and V by 7 bases; bases with no gene match: 11. The CDR3 totals 16 residues. CDR1 is SGHRS and CDR2 is YFSETQ in the germline V gene. DNA for the CDR3: TGCGCCAGCTCCTGGGGGGGAGGGCCTAGCACAGATACGCAGTATTTT. Its protein product is CASSWGGGPSTDTQYF.

Many counts were recorded for this clonotype. V and J are TRBV20-1 and TRBJ2-4; D may correspond to TRBD1 or TRBD2 (5 bases each). V dropped 0 bases and J dropped 7 bases, with 13 bases sitting between them. The CDR3 is 14 residues long. The germline gives CDR1 DFQATT, CDR2 SNEGSKA (reference sequence). CDR3 residues: CSARDGQGGNIQYF. DNA for the CDR3: TGCAGTGCTAGAGATGGGCAGGGCGGGAACATTCAGTACTTC.

This clonotype has at least ten counts. The CDR3 DNA sequence: TGCAGTGCTAGAGAGGGCAGGGTGGGCACTGAAGCTTTCTTT. Its translation is CSAREGRVGTEAFF. The chain uses TRBV20-1 and TRBJ1-1; TRBD1 is a possible D gene (5 bases). Germline V gives CDR1 DFQATT, CDR2 SNEGSKA (reference sequence). Trimming pared 0 bases from V and 4 bases from J, leaving 12 bases between. There are 14 residues in the CDR3.

Ten or more counts support this clonotype. A read error may account for a junction end that differs from germline. The chain couples TRBV20-1 to TRBJ1-5, with TRBD1 matching 8 bases. Germline V CDR1 and CDR2: DFQATT, SNEGSKA (reference sequence). The CDR3 covers 15 residues. The CDR3 loop reads CSARQSGQVNQPQNF. The CDR3 region has the DNA TGCAGTGCTAGACAATCGGGACAGGTCAATCAGCCCCAGAATTTT.

This clonotype was seen a handful of times. This may stem from a read error, because a much larger clone lies one nucleotide away. This CDR3 is CASSLKSDYGYTF. CDR3 in DNA: TGTGCCAGCAGTTTAAAGTCGGACTATGGCTACACCTTC. The chain is built from TRBV12-3 or TRBV12-4 and TRBJ1-2; D ambiguous. V was cut by 2 bases and J by 3 bases, with 7 bases left in between. CDR3 length: 13 amino acids.

The table lists this clonotype with many counts. The rearrangement uses TRBV20-1 and TRBJ2-7; 12 positions match TRBD2. Germline V gene data show CDR1 as DFQATT and CDR2 as SNEGSKA (reference sequence). Losses at the gene ends were 0 bases for V and 7 bases for J; bases not matched to a gene: 10. The CDR3 is 16 residues long. The CDR3 DNA sequence: TGCAGTGCTAGAGATTCCCCCTCACTAGCGGGGGGTGAGCAGTACTTC. Amino acid sequence: CSARDSPSLAGGEQYF.